A selection of T cell receptor beta chains follows, all from one sample in a study of T cell responses to AZD1222 COVID-19 vaccine. Here immunoSEQ multiplex PCR was the method, and the copy in TCRdb shows in-frame clones only, minus some. The sample includes 95,000 to 150,000 clones, more than 85% seen only once; the top ten take about 10%. Sample: peripheral blood, taken on day 0 of AZD1222 vaccination. The receptors derive from an adult in good health. Both conserved end residues are part of each CDR3.

j_call | v_call | cdr3_aa
TRBJ1-2 | TRBV28 | CASVYMSGANYGYTF
TRBJ1-5 | TRBV18 | CASSPQQSSQPQHF
TRBJ2-7 | TRBV16 | CASSPGYEQYF
TRBJ1-1 | TRBV10-3 | CATSGGIRQDTEAFF
TRBJ2-2 | TRBV5-1 | CASRGVGINTGELFF
TRBJ1-2 | TRBV15 | CATSRGFRGGDSNYGYTF
TRBJ2-7 | TRBV24-1 | CATSDGPYEQYF
TRBJ2-1 | TRBV5-6 | CAKRPREGPHNEQFF
TRBJ1-3 | TRBV3-1/TRBV3-2 | CASSLSGTGVGNTIYF
TRBJ2-3 | TRBV24-1 | CATSDPRRGASTDTQYF
TRBJ2-2 | TRBV6-5 | CASSLAGDTGELFF
TRBJ2-6 | TRBV7-3 | CASSPGQGPSGANVLTF
TRBJ1-2 | TRBV6-1 | CASSEDGRPNYGYTF
TRBJ1-2 | TRBV5-6 | CASSPLSAGLNYGYTF
TRBJ2-7 | TRBV7-3 | CASSSTGQGANEQYF
TRBJ2-6 | TRBV19 | CASSIRGGSGANVLTF
TRBJ2-5 | TRBV29-1 | CSVERNPLETQYF
TRBJ1-2 | TRBV7-9 | CASSLPGGRGGLDYGYTF
TRBJ1-2 | TRBV7-2 | CASSSGQTFEGYTF
TRBJ1-1 | TRBV11-3 | CASSPGDHLEAFF
TRBJ1-2 | TRBV2 | CASSQGPVYGYTF
TRBJ2-5 | TRBV21-1 | CASSKRETSGGRETQYF
TRBJ1-2 | TRBV2 | CASSEGSAYGYTF
TRBJ1-5 | TRBV27 | CASRDANQPQHF
TRBJ1-2 | TRBV9 | CASSDNTDSGTANYGYTF